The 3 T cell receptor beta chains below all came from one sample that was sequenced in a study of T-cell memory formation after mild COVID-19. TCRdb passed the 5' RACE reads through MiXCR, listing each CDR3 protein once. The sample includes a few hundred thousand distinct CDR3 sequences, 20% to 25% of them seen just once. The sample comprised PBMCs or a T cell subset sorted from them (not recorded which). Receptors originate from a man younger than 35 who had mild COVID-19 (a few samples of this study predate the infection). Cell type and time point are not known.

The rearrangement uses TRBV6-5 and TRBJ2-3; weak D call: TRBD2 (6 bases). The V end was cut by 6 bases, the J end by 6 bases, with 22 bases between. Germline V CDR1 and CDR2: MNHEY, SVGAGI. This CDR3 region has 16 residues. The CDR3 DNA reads TGTGCCAGCAGCCAGATCCGGGACTGCTGTCGGGATACGCAGTATTTT. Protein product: CASSQIRDCCRDTQYF.

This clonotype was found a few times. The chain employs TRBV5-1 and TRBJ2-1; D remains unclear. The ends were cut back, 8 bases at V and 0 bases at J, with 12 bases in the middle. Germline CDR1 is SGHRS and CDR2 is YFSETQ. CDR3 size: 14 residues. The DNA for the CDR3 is TGCGCCAGTCGCGAGTCCGGCTCCTACAATGAGCAGTTCTTC. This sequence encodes CASRESGSYNEQFF.

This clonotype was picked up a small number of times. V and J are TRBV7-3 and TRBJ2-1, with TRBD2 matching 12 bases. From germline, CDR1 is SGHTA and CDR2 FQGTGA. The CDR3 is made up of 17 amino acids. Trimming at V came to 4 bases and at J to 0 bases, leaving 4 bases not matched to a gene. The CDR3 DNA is TGTGCCAGCAGCTCGCTAGCGGGGGGGGTCTCCTACAATGAGCAGTTCTTC. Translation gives CASSSLAGGVSYNEQFF.